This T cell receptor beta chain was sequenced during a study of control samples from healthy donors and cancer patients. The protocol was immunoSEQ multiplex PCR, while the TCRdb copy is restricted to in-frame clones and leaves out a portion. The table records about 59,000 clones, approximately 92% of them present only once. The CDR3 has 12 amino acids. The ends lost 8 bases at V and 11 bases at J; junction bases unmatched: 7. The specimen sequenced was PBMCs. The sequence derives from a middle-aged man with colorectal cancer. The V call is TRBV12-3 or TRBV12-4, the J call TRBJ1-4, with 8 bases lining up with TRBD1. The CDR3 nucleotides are TGTGCCAGCGGGCTCAACAGGGGGAAACTGTTTTTT. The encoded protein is CASGLNRGKLFF.